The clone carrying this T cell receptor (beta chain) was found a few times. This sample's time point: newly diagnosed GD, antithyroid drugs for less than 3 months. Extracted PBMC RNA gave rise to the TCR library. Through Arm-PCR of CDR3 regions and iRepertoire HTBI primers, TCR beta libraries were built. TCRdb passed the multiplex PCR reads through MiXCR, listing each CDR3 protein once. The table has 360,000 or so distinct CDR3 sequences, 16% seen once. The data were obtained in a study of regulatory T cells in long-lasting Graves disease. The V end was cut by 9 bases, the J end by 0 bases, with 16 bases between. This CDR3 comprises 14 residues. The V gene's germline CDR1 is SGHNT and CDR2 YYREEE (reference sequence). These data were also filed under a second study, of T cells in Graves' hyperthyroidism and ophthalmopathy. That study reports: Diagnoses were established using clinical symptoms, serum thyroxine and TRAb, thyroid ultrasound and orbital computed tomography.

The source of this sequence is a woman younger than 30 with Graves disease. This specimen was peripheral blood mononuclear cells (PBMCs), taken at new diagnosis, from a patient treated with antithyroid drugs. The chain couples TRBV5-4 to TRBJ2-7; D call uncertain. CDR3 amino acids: CATREFSSSYEQYF. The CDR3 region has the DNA TGTGCCACCAGAGAGTTTTCGTCCTCCTACGAGCAGTACTTC.